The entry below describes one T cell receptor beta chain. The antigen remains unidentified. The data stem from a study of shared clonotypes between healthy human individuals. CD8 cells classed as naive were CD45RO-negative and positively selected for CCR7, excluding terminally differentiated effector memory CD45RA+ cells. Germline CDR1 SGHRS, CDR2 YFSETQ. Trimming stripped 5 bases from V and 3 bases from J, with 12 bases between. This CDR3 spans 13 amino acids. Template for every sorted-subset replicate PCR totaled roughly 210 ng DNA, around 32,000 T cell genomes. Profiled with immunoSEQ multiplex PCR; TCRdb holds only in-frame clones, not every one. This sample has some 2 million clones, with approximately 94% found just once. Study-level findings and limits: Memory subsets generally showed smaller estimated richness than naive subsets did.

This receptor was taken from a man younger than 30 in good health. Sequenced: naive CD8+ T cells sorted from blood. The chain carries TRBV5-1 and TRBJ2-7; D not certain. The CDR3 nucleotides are TGCGCCAGCAGTCGTGATGACGGCTACGAGCAGTACTTC. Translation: CASSRDDGYEQYF.